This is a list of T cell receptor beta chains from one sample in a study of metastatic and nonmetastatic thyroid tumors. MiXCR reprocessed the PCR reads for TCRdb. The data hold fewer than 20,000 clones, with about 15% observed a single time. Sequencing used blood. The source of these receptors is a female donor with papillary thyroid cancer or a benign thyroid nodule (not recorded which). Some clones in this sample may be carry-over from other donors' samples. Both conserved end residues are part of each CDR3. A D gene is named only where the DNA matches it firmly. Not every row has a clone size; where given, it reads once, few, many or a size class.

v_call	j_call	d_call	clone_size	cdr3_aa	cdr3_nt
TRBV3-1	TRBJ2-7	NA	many	CASSLGLSSYEQYF	TGTGCCAGCAGCCTAGGACTAAGCTCCTACGAGCAGTACTTC
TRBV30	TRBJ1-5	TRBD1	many	CAWSLTGGSQPQHF	TGTGCCTGGAGTCTTACAGGGGGGAGTCAGCCCCAGCATTTT
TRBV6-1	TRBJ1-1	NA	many	CASSEGEDTEAFF	TGTGCCAGCAGTGAGGGGGAGGACACTGAAGCTTTCTTT
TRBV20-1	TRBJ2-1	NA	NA	CSARDLGGRNEQFF	TGCAGTGCTAGAGATCTCGGGGGTCGGAATGAGCAGTTCTTC
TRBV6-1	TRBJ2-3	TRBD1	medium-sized	CASTYGQGNTQYF	TGTGCCAGCACCTACGGACAGGGAAATACGCAGTATTTT
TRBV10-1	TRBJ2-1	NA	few	CASSDSGVYNEQFF	TGCGCCAGCAGTGATTCGGGGGTTTACAATGAGCAGTTCTTC
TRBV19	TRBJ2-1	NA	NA	CASSLVSGQSNEQFF	TGTGCGAGTAGTTTAGTGTCAGGCCAGAGCAATGAGCAGTTCTTC
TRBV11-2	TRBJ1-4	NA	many	CASTYSEVDEKLFF	TGTGCCAGCACCTATAGCGAAGTAGATGAAAAACTGTTTTTT
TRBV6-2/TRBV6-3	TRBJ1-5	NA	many	CASSISDGGLQHF	TGTGCCAGCAGTATCTCGGACGGCGGATTACAGCATTTT
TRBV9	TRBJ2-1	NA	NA	CASSPQESPTLNEQFF	TGTGCCAGCAGCCCCCAGGAAAGCCCTACTCTCAATGAGCAGTTCTTC
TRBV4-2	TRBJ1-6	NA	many	CASSPGEPSGPYNSPLHF	TGTGCCAGCAGCCCCGGCGAGCCATCGGGACCTTATAATTCACCCCTCCACTTT
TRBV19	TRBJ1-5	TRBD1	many	CASRVGGASNQPQHF	TGTGCCAGTAGGGTAGGGGGCGCAAGCAATCAGCCCCAGCATTTT
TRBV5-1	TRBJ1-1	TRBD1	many	CASSFGGGYTEAFF	TGCGCCAGCAGCTTCGGAGGGGGCTACACTGAAGCTTTCTTT
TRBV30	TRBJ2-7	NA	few	CAWSVTGEQYF	TGTGCCTGGAGTGTGACGGGGGAGCAGTACTTC
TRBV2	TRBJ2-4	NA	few	CASSGRQTRAKNIQYF	TGTGCCAGCAGTGGTCGACAGACTCGGGCCAAAAACATTCAGTACTTC
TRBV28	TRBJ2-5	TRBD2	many	CASSLQSGRGSTQYF	TGTGCCAGCAGTTTACAAAGCGGGAGAGGATCGACCCAGTACTTC
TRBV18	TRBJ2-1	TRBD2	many	CASFRTSGDNEQFF	TGTGCCAGCTTTCGGACTAGCGGGGACAATGAGCAGTTCTTC
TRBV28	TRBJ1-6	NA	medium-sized	CASAGHLNSPLHF	TGTGCCAGCGCGGGACACTTAAATTCACCCCTCCACTTT
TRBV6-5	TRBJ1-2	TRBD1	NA	CASSSGTGIKYLYTF	TGTGCCAGCAGTTCCGGGACAGGGATTAAATATCTCTACACCTTC
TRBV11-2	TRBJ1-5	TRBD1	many	CASSLGGGGEPQHF	TGTGCCAGCAGCTTAGGAGGGGGCGGGGAGCCCCAGCATTTT
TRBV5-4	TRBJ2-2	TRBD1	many	CASSLLGQGFSGELFF	TGTGCCAGCAGCTTGTTGGGACAGGGGTTTTCCGGGGAGCTGTTTTTT
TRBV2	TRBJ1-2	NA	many	CASSDRPGIYGYTF	TGTGCCAGCAGTGATAGGCCAGGAATCTATGGCTACACCTTC
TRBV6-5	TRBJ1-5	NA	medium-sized	CASSYPGQPQHF	TGTGCCAGCAGTTACCCAGGGCAGCCCCAGCATTTT
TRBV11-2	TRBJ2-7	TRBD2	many	CASSLGGLAGGIAYEQYF	TGTGCCAGCAGCTTAGGAGGACTAGCGGGGGGCATAGCCTACGAGCAGTACTTC
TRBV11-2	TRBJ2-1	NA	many	CASSLVLSYNEQFF	TGTGCCAGCAGCTTAGTTCTAAGTTACAATGAGCAGTTCTTC
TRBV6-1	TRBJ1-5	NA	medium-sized	CASSPSWEGNQPQHF	TGTGCCAGCAGTCCATCTTGGGAGGGCAATCAGCCCCAGCATTTT
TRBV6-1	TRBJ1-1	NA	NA	CASSDGESTEAFF	TGTGCCAGCAGTGACGGAGAGAGCACTGAAGCTTTCTTT
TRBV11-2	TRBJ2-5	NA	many	CASSLMGGREETQYF	TGTGCCAGCAGCTTAATGGGGGGGCGGGAAGAGACCCAGTACTTC
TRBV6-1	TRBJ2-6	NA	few	CASSSRPMSGANVLTF	TGTGCCAGCAGTTCGCGCCCCATGTCTGGGGCCAACGTCCTGACTTTC
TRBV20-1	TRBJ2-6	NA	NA	CSARWPGSGANVLTF	TGCAGTGCTAGATGGCCCGGTTCTGGGGCCAACGTCCTGACTTTC
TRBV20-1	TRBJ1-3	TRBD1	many	CSAREGGGNTIYF	TGCAGTGCTAGGGAAGGGGGCGGAAACACCATATATTTT
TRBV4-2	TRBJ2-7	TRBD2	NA	CASSQVRTGGEQYF	TGTGCCAGCAGCCAAGTCCGGACGGGAGGCGAGCAGTACTTC
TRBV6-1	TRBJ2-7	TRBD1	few	CASRTQTGASYEQYF	TGTGCCAGCAGGACACAGACAGGGGCCTCCTACGAGCAGTACTTC
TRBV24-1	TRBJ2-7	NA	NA	CATSVGEQYF	TGTGCCACCAGTGTGGGGGAGCAGTACTTC
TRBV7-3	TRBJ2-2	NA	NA	CASSLAGTGELFF	TGTGCCAGCAGCTTGGCAGGGACCGGGGAGCTGTTTTTT
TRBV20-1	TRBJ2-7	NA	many	CSARPGPLGEQYF	TGCAGTGCTAGACCTGGGCCTTTGGGCGAGCAGTACTTC
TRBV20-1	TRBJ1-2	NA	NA	CSARVGAYGYTF	TGCAGTGCTAGAGTAGGCGCTTATGGCTACACCTTC
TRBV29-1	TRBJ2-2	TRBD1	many	CSVEGQGNTGELFF	TGCAGCGTTGAAGGACAGGGGAACACCGGGGAGCTGTTTTTT
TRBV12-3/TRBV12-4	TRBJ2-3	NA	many	CASQRWRTSTDTQYF	TGTGCCAGCCAAAGGTGGCGGACTAGCACAGATACGCAGTATTTT
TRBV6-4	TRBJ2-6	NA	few	CASSDSRGGANVLTF	TGTGCCAGCAGTGACTCGAGGGGTGGGGCCAACGTCCTGACTTTC
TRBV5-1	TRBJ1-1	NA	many	CASSLRRDTEAFF	TGCGCCAGCAGCTTGCGGAGGGACACTGAAGCTTTCTTT
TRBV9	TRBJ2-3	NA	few	CASSVAEGMWGTDTQYF	TGTGCCAGCAGCGTAGCTGAGGGGATGTGGGGCACAGATACGCAGTATTTT
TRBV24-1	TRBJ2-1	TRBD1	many	CATSGGTGSSYNEQFF	TGTGCCACCAGTGGGGGGACAGGCAGCTCCTACAATGAGCAGTTCTTC
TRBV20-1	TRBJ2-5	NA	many	CSARSVQNQETQYF	TGCAGTGCTAGATCGGTGCAGAACCAAGAGACCCAGTACTTC
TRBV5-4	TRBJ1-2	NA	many	CASRPQGDYGYTF	TGTGCCAGCAGACCCCAGGGAGACTATGGCTACACCTTC
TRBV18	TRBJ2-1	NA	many	CASSPMDSHTEQFF	TGTGCCAGCTCACCGATGGACAGTCACACTGAGCAGTTCTTC
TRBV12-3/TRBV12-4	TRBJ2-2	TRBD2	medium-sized	CASSLGGGGGGELFF	TGTGCCAGCAGTTTGGGCGGGGGGGGCGGCGGGGAGCTGTTTTTT